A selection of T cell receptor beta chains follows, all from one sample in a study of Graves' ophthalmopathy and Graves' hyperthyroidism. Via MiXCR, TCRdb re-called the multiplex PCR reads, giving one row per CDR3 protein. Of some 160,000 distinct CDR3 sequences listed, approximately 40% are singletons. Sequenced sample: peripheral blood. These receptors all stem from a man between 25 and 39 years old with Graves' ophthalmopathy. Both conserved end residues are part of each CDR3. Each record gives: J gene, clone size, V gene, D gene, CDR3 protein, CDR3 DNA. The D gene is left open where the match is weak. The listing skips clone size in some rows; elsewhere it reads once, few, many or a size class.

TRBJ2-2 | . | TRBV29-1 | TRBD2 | CSAPGAGDSGELFF | TGCAGCGCCCCCGGGGCGGGGGATTCCGGGGAGCTGTTTTTT
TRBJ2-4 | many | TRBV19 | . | CASSIPKTGPKNIQYF | TGTGCCAGTAGTATACCTAAGACAGGACCCAAAAACATTCAGTACTTC
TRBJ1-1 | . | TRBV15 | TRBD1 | CATSRTGWDTEAFF | TGTGCCACCAGCAGGACAGGGTGGGACACTGAAGCTTTCTTT
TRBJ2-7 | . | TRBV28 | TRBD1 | CASSRTSRGLYEQYF | TGTGCCAGCTCTCGGACGTCCAGGGGGCTATACGAGCAGTACTTC
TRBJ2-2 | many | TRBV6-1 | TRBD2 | CASSKGLGAGELFF | TGTGCCAGCAGTAAGGGACTAGGAGCCGGGGAGCTGTTTTTT
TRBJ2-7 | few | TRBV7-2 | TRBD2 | CASSLGSGGVYEQYF | TGTGCCAGCAGCTTAGGCAGCGGGGGGGTTTACGAGCAGTACTTC
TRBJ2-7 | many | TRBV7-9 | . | CASSPGPGEQYF | TGTGCCAGCAGCCCTGGGCCGGGCGAGCAGTACTTC
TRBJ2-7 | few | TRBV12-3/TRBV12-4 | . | CASSYTGPIDEQYF | TGTGCCAGCAGCTACACCGGGCCCATCGACGAGCAGTACTTC
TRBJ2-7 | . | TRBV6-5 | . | CASSYSRAPSYEQYF | TGTGCCAGCAGTTACTCGAGGGCGCCCTCCTACGAGCAGTACTTC
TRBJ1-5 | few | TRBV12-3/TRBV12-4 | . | CASSRGGQPQHF | TGTGCCAGCAGCCGTGGAGGTCAGCCCCAGCATTTT
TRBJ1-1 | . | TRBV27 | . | CASSKGTEAFF | TGTGCCAGCAGTAAAGGGACTGAAGCTTTCTTT
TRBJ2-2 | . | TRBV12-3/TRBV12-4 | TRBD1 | CASSLRTGVMSTGELFF | TGTGCCAGCAGTTTACGTACAGGGGTAATGAGCACCGGGGAGCTGTTTTTT
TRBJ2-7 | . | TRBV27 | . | CASSARDTSPEQYF | TGTGCCAGCAGTGCCCGGGACACCTCTCCCGAGCAGTACTTC
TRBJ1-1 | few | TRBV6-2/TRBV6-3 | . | CASSHGNTEAFF | TGTGCCAGCAGTCACGGGAACACTGAAGCTTTCTTT
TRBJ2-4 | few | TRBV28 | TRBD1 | CASSPIRDRILAKNIQYF | TGTGCCAGCAGCCCAATCCGGGACAGAATCTTAGCCAAAAACATTCAGTACTTC
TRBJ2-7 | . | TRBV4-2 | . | CASSQESGPFTEQYF | TGTGCCAGCAGCCAAGAGTCAGGCCCCTTCACCGAGCAGTACTTC
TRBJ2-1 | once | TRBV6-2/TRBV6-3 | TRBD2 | CASTSGGSYNEQFF | TGTGCCAGCACATCGGGAGGTTCCTACAATGAGCAGTTCTTC
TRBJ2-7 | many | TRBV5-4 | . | CASSDLGDKPEQYF | TGTGCCAGCAGCGATCTTGGGGATAAGCCGGAACAGTACTTC
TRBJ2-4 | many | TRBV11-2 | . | CASSSTAGKNIQYF | TGTGCCAGCAGCTCGACGGCCGGTAAAAACATTCAGTACTTC
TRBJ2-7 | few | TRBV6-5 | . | CASSYSPDGPNAYF | TGTGCCAGCAGTTACTCTCCCGACGGCCCAAACGCGTACTTC
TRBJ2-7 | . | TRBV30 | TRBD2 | CAWALAANEQYF | TGTGCCTGGGCACTAGCGGCAAACGAGCAGTACTTC
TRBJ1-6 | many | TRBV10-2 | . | CASSEGWGKSPLHF | TGCGCCAGCAGTGAGGGGTGGGGAAAATCACCCCTCCACTTT
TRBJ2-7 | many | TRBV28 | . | CASSLRTPGGEQYF | TGTGCCAGCAGTCTACGGACTCCCGGGGGCGAGCAGTACTTC
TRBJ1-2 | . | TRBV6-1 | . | CASSDPRIGGNYGYTF | TGTGCCAGCAGTGATCCACGAATCGGGGGAAACTATGGCTACACCTTC
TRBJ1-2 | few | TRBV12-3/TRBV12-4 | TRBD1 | CASSPQGGGYTF | TGTGCCAGCAGTCCGCAGGGGGGGGGCTACACCTTC
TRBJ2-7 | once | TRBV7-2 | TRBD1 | CASSMDGGQFMRQYF | TGTGCCAGCAGCATGGATGGGGGACAGTTTATGAGGCAGTACTTC
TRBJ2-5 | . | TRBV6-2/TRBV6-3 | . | CASRATVRGNQETQYF | TGTGCCAGCAGGGCCACAGTGAGGGGAAACCAAGAGACCCAGTACTTC
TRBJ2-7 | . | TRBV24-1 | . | CAASGAPFYEQYF | TGTGCCGCCTCAGGGGCCCCATTCTACGAGCAGTACTTC
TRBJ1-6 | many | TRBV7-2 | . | CASSFNRVGTYNSPLHF | TGTGCCAGCAGCTTCAACAGGGTTGGAACCTATAATTCACCCCTCCACTTT
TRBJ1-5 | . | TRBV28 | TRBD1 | CASSLTGTGVDQPQHF | TGTGCCAGCAGTTTAACCGGGACAGGGGTGGATCAGCCCCAGCATTTT
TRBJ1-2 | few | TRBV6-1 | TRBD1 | CASSQGGAENYGYTF | TGTGCCAGCAGTCAGGGGGGGGCCGAGAACTATGGCTACACCTTC
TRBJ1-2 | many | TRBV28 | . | CASTTSRANYGYTF | TGTGCCAGCACCACAAGTAGGGCTAACTATGGCTACACCTTC
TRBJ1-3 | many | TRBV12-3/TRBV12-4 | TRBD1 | CASRRQGLSGNTIYF | TGTGCCAGCAGAAGACAGGGCTTATCTGGAAACACCATATATTTT
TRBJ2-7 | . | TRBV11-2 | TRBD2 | CASSPLAGGDYEQYF | TGTGCCAGCAGCCCACTAGCGGGAGGGGACTACGAGCAGTACTTC
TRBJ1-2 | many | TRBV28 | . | CASSLWDNFYGYTF | TGTGCCAGCAGTTTATGGGACAACTTCTATGGCTACACCTTC
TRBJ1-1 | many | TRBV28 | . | CASSLERFRIGTEAFF | TGTGCCAGCAGTTTAGAGCGGTTCCGGATTGGCACTGAAGCTTTCTTT
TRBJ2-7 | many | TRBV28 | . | CASSLTGTGSYEQYF | TGTGCCAGCAGTTTAACCGGGACGGGATCCTACGAGCAGTACTTC